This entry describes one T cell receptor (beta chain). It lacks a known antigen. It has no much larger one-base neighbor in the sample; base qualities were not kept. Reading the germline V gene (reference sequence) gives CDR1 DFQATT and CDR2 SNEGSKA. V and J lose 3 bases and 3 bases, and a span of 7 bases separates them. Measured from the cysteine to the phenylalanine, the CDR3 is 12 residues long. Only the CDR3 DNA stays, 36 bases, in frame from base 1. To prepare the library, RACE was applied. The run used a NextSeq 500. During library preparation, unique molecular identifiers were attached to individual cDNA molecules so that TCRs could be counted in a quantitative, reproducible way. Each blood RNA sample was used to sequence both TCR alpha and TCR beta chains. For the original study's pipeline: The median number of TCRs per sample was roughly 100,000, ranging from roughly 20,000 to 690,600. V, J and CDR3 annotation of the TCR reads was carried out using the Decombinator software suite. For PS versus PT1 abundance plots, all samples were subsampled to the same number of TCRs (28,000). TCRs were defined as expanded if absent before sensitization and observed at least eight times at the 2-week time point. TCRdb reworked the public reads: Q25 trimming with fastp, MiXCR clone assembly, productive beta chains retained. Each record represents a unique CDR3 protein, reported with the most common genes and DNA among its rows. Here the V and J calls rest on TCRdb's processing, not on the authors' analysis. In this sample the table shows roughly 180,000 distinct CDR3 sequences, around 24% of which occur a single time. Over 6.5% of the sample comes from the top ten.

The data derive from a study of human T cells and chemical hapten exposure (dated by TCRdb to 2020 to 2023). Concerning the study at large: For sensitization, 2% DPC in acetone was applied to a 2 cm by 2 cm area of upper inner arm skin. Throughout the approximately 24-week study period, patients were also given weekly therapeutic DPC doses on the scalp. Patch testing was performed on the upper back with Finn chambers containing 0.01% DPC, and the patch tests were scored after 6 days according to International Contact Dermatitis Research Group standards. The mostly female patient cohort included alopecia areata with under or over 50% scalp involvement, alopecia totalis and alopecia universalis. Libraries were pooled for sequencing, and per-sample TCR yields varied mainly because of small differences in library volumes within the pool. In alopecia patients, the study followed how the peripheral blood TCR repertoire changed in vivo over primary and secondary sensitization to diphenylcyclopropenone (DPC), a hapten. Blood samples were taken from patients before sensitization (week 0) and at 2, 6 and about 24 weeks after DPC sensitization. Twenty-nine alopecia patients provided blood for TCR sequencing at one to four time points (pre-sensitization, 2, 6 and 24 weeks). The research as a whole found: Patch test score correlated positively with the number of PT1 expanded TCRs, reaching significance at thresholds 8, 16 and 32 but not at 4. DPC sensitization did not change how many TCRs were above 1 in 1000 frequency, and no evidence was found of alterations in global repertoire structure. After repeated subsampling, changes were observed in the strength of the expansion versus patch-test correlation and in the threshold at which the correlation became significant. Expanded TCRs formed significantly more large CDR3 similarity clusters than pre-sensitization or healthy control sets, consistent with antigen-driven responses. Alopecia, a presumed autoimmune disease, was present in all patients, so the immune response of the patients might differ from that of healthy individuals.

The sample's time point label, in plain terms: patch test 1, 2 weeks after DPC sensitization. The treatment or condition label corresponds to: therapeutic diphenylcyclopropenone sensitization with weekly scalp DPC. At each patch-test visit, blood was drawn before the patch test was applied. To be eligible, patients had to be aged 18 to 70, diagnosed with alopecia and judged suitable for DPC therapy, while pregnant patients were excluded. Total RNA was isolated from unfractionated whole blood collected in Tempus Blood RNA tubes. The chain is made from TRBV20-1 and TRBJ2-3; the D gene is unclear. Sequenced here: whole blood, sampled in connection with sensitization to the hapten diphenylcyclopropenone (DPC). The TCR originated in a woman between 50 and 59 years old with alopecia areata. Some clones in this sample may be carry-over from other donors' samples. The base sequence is TGCAGTGCTAGGACCTTTACAGATACGCAGTATTTT. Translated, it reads CSARTFTDTQYF.